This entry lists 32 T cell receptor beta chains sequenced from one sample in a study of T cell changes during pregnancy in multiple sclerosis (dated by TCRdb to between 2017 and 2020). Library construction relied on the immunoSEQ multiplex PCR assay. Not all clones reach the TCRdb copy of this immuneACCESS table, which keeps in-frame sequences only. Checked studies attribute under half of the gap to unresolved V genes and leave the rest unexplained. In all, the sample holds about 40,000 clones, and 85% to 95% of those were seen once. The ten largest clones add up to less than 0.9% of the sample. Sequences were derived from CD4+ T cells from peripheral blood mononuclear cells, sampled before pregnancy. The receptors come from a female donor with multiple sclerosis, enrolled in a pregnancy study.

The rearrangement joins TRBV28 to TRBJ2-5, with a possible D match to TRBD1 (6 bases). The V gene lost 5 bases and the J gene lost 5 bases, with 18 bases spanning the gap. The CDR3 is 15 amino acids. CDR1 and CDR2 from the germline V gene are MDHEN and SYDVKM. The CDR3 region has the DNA TGTGCCAGCAGTCCTCCGGGTGGGGGCGGGGAGACCCAGTACTTC. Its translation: CASSPPGGGGETQYF.

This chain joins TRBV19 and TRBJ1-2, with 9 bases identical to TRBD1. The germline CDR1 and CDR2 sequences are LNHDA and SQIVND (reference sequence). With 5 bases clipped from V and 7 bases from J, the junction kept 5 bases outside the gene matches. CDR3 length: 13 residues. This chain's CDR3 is CASSVGTGIGYTF. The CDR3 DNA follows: TGTGCCAGTAGTGTCGGGACAGGGATTGGCTACACCTTC.

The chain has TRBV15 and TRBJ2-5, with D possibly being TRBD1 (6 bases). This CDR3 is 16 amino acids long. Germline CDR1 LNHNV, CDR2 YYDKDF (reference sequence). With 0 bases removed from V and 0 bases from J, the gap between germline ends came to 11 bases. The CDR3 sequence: CATSRDQAGDQETQYF. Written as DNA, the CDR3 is TGTGCCACCAGCAGAGATCAGGCAGGGGACCAAGAGACCCAGTACTTC.

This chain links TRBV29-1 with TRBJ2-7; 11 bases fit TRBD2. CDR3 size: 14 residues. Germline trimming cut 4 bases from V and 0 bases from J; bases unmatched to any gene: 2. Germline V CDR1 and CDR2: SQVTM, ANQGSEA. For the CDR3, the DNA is TGCAGCGTTGGGACTAGCGGGTTCTCCTACGAGCAGTACTTC. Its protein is CSVGTSGFSYEQYF.

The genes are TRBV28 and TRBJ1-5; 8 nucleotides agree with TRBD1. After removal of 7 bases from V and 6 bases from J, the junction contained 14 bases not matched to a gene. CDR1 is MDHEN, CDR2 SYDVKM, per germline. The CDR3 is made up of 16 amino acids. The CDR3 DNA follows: TGTGCCAGCACCGTTTCGGGGGGCAGGGGGCTTCAGCCCCAGCATTTT. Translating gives CASTVSGGRGLQPQHF. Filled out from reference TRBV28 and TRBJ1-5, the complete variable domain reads DVKVTQSSRYLVKRTGEKVFLECVQDMDHENMFWYRQDPGLGLRLIYFSYDVKMKEKGDIPEGYSVSREKKERFSLILESASTNQTSMYLCASTVSGGRGLQPQHFGDGTRLSIL.

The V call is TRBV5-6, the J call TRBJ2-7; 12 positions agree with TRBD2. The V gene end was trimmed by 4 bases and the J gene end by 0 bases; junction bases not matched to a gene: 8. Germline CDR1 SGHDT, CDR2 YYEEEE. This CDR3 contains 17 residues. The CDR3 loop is CASSPGLAGFHSYEQYF. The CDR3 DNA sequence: TGTGCCAGCAGCCCCGGACTAGCGGGATTTCACTCCTACGAGCAGTACTTC. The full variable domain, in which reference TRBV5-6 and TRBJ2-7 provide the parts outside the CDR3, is DAGVTQSPTHLIKTRGQQVTLRCSPKSGHDTVSWYQQALGQGPQFIFQYYEEEERQRGNFPDRFSGHQFPNYSSELNVNALLLGDSALYLCASSPGLAGFHSYEQYFGPGTRLTVT.

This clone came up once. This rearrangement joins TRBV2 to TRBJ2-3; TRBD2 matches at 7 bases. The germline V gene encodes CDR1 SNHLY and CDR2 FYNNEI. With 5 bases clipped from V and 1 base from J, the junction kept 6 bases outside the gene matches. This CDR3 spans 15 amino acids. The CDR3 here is CASSYLAVGTDTQYF. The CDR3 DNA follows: TGTGCCAGCAGTTATCTAGCGGTAGGCACAGATACGCAGTATTTT.

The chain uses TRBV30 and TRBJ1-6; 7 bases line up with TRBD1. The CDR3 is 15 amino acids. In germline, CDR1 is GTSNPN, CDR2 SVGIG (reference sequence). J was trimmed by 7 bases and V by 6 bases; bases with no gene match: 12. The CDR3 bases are TGTGCCTGTGCGAAAGGGGGCGAAGGAAATTCACCCCTCCACTTT. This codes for CACAKGGEGNSPLHF.

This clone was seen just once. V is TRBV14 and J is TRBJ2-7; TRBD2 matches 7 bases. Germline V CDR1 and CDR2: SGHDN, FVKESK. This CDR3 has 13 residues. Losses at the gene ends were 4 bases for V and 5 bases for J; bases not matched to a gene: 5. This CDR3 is CASSRDYQDEQYF. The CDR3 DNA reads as TGTGCCAGCAGCCGGGACTACCAAGACGAGCAGTACTTC.

In nucleotides, the CDR3 is TGCGCCAGCAGCTCAACGGTCCTAGCGGTGGGGGAGACCCAGTACTTC. This encodes CASSSTVLAVGETQYF. This chain links TRBV5-1 with TRBJ2-5; the match to TRBD2 covers 7 bases. In germline, CDR1 is SGHRS, CDR2 YFSETQ. The V and J ends lost 3 bases and 5 bases, in that order; junction bases with no gene match: 13. CDR3 length equals 16 residues.

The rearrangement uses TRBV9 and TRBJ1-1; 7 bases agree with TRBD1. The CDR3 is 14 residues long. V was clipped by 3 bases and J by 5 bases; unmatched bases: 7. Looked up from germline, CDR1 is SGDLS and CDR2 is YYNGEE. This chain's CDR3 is CASSGNPGGTEAFF. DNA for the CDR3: TGTGCCAGCAGCGGTAATCCAGGGGGAACTGAAGCTTTCTTT. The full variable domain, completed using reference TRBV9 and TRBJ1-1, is DSGVTQTPKHLITATGQRVTLRCSPRSGDLSVYWYQQSLDQGLQFLIQYYNGEERAKGNILERFSAQQFPDLHSELNLSSLELGDSALYFCASSGNPGGTEAFFGQGTRLTVV.

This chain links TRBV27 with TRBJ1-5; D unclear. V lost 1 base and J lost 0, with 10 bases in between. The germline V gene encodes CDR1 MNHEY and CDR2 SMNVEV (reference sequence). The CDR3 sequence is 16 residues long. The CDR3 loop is CASSLFTPNSNQPQHF. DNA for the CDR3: TGTGCCAGCAGTTTATTTACGCCTAATAGCAATCAGCCCCAGCATTTT.

The CDR3 coding sequence is TGCGCCAGCAGCTTGGCCGGGGGGCCCTATCAGCCCCAGCATTTT. It is translated as CASSLAGGPYQPQHF. The rearrangement joins TRBV5-1 to TRBJ1-5, with D perhaps TRBD1 (6 bases). The ends were cut back, 0 bases at V and 5 bases at J, with 12 bases in the middle. The CDR3 has 15 amino acids. Germline CDR1 SGHRS, CDR2 YFSETQ.

Here the CDR3 DNA reads TGTGCCAGCTCACCACTGATCATTCCTCAGGGGTTGCAGTATTTT. Its translation: CASSPLIIPQGLQYF. The J gene is TRBJ2-3, the V gene TRBV18; a weak D match, TRBD1 (6 bases). This CDR3 region has 15 residues. The V end was cut by 1 base, the J end by 11 bases, with 19 bases between. Germline assignment: CDR1 KGHSH and CDR2 LQKENI.

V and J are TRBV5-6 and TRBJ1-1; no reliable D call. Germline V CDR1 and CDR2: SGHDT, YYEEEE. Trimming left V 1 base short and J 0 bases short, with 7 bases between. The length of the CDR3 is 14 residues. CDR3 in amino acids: CASSLLQLNTEAFF. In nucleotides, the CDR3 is TGTGCCAGCAGCTTGTTACAGCTGAACACTGAAGCTTTCTTT.

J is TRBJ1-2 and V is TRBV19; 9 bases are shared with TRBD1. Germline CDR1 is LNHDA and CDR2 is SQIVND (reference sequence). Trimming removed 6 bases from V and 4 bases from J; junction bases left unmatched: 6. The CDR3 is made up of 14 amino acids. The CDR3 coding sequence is TGTGCCAGTAGCCGGATGACAGGGGGCTATGGCTACACCTTC. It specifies CASSRMTGGYGYTF.

The DNA for the CDR3 is TGTGCCAGCAGTTACCTGCCGGGGGATCACAATGAGCAGTTCTTC. Translating gives CASSYLPGDHNEQFF. This chain joins TRBV6-5 and TRBJ2-1; D is possibly TRBD2 (6 bases). Trimming shortened V by 2 bases and J by 5 bases, and 13 bases separated the two germline ends. This CDR3 has 15 amino acids. The germline V gene has CDR1 MNHEY and CDR2 SVGAGI.

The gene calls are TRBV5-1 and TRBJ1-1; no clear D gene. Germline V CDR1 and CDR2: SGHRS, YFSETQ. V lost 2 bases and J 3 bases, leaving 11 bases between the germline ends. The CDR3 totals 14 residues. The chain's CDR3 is CASSFRSGDTEAFF. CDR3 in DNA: TGCGCCAGCAGCTTCCGGTCAGGCGACACTGAAGCTTTCTTT.

The CDR3 region is CASSLVQGANEQFF. For the CDR3, the DNA is TGTGCCAGCAGTTTAGTCCAGGGGGCGAATGAGCAGTTCTTC. The rearrangement joins TRBV27 to TRBJ2-1; 8 nucleotides match TRBD1. Germline V CDR1 and CDR2: MNHEY, SMNVEV (reference sequence). The CDR3 runs to 14 residues. Trimming took 2 bases from V and 7 from J; bases not matched to a gene: 4.

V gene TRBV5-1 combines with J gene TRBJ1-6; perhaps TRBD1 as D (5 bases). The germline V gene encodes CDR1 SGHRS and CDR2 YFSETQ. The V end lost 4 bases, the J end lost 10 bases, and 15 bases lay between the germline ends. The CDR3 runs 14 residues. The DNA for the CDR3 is TGCGCCAGCAGCACCGGGACTCTCGGGTCACCCCTCCACTTT. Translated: CASSTGTLGSPLHF.

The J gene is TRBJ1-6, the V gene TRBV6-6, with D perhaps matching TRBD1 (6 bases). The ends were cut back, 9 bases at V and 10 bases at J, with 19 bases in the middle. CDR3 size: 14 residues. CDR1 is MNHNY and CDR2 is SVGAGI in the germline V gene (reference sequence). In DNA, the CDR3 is TGTGCCAGTTATCACCCTCAGGGGAAATCACCCCTCCACTTT. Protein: CASYHPQGKSPLHF.

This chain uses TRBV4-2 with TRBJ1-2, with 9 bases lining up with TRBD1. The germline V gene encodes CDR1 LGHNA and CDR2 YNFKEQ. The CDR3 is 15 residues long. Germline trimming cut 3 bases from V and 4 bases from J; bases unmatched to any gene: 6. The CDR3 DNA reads TGTGCCAGCAGCCAGGAACAGGGGGCGGGCTATGGCTACACCTTC. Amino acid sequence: CASSQEQGAGYGYTF.

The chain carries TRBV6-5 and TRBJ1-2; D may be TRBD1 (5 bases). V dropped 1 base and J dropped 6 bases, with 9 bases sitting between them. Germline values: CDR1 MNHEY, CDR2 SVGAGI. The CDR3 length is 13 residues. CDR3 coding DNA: TGTGCCAGCAGTTACTGGCAGGGAAATGGCTACACCTTC. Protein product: CASSYWQGNGYTF.

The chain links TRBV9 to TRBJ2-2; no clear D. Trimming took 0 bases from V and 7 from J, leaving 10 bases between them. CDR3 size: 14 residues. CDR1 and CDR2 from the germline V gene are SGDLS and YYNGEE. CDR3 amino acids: CASSVATFGGELFF. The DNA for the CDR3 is TGTGCCAGCAGCGTAGCTACTTTCGGCGGGGAGCTGTTTTTT. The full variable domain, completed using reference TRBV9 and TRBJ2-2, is DSGVTQTPKHLITATGQRVTLRCSPRSGDLSVYWYQQSLDQGLQFLIQYYNGEERAKGNILERFSAQQFPDLHSELNLSSLELGDSALYFCASSVATFGGELFFGEGSRLTVL.

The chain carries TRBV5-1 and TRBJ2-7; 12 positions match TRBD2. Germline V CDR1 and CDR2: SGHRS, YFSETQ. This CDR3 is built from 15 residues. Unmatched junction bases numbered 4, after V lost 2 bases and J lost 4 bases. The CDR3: CASSLRTSGKYEQYF. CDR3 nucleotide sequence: TGCGCCAGCAGCTTAAGGACTAGCGGGAAATACGAGCAGTACTTC.

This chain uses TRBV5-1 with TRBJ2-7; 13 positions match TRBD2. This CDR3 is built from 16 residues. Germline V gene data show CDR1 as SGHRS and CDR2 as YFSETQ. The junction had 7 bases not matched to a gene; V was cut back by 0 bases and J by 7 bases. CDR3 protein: CASSLELAGGPWEQYF. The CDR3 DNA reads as TGCGCCAGCAGCTTGGAACTAGCGGGAGGGCCGTGGGAGCAGTACTTC.

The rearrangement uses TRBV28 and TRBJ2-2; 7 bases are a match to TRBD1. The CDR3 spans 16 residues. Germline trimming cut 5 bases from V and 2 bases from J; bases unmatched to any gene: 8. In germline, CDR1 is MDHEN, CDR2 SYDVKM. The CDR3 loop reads CASSQPGQPNTGELFF. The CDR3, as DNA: TGTGCCAGCAGTCAACCGGGACAGCCTAACACCGGGGAGCTGTTTTTT. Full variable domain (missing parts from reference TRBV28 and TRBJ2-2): DVKVTQSSRYLVKRTGEKVFLECVQDMDHENMFWYRQDPGLGLRLIYFSYDVKMKEKGDIPEGYSVSREKKERFSLILESASTNQTSMYLCASSQPGQPNTGELFFGEGSRLTVL.

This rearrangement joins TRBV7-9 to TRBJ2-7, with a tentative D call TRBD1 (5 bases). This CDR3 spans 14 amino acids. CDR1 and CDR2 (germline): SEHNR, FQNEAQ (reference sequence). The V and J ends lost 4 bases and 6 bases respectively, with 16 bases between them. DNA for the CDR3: TGTGCCAGCAGCTCCCCCGGACAATTTCTCGAGCAGTACTTC. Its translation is CASSSPGQFLEQYF.

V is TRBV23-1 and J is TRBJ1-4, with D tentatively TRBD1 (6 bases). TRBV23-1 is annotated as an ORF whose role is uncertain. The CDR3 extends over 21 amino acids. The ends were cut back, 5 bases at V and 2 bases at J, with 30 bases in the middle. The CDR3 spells CASSRYRVMRWGPSTNEKLFF. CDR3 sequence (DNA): TGCGCCAGCAGTAGATACAGGGTAATGCGGTGGGGCCCCTCCACTAATGAAAAACTGTTTTTT.

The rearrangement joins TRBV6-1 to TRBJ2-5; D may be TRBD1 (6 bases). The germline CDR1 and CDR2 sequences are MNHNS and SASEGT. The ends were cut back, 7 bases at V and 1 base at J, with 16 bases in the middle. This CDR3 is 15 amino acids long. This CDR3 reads CASTYGGRAQETQYF. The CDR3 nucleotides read TGTGCCAGCACCTATGGGGGCAGGGCCCAAGAGACCCAGTACTTC.

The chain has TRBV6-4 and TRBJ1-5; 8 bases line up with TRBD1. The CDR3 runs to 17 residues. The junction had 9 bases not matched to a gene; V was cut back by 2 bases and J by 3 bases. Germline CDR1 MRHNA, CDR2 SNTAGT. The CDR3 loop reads CASSDRLGTGHNQPQHF. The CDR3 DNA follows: TGTGCCAGCAGTGACCGTCTGGGGACAGGACACAATCAGCCCCAGCATTTT.

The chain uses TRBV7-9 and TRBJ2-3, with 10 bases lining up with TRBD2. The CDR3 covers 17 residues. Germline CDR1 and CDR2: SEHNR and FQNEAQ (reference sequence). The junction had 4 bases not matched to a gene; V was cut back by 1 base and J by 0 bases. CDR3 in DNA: TGTGCCAGCAGCTTAGGTAGCGGGAGGACGAGCACAGATACGCAGTATTTT. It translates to CASSLGSGRTSTDTQYF. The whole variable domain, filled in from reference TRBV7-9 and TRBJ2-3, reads DTGVSQNPRHKITKRGQNVTFRCDPISEHNRLYWYRQTLGQGPEFLTYFQNEAQLEKSRLLSDRFSAERPKGSFSTLEIQRTEQGDSAMYLCASSLGSGRTSTDTQYFGPGTRLTVL.